The 9 T cell receptor beta chains given below trace back to one sample, sequenced in a study of shared clonotypes between healthy human individuals. TCRdb's copy holds only in-frame clones and misses some; the assay was immunoSEQ multiplex PCR. The sample carries about 480,000 clones, over 75% recorded once. The sample was PBMCs. The receptor source for this set is a woman aged 40 to 50 in good health. Some clones in this sample may be carry-over from other donors' samples.

Many counts were recorded for this clone. The chain carries TRBV28 and TRBJ1-2; D ambiguous. The germline gives CDR1 MDHEN, CDR2 SYDVKM. This CDR3 has 15 residues. Trimming left V 7 bases short and J 5 bases short, with 20 bases between. CDR3 coding DNA: TGTGCCAGCACGGGAATTTTGTGGGTGAGGTATGGCTACACCTTC. It codes for CASTGILWVRYGYTF.

J is TRBJ1-2 and V is TRBV2; 9 nucleotides agree with TRBD1. Germline CDR1 reads SNHLY; CDR2 reads FYNNEI. The V gene end was trimmed by 7 bases and the J gene end by 5 bases; junction bases not matched to a gene: 8. This CDR3 comprises 14 residues. CDR3 coding DNA: TGTGCCAGCACCCGGGACAGGGAAAATTATGGCTACACCTTC. Translation gives CASTRDRENYGYTF.

The V and J genes are TRBV2 and TRBJ1-3; D is perhaps TRBD1 (5 bases). The CDR3 totals 15 residues. Trimming took off 4 bases at V and 0 bases at J, with 10 bases between the two ends. Germline V CDR1 and CDR2: SNHLY, FYNNEI. The CDR3 loop reads CASSGGLISGNTIYF. CDR3 coding DNA: TGTGCCAGCAGTGGGGGACTGATCTCTGGAAACACCATATATTTT.

The V gene is TRBV5-4, the J gene TRBJ2-3; possible D gene TRBD2, 5 bases. There are 14 residues in the CDR3. The germline CDR1 and CDR2 sequences are SGHNT and YYREEE (reference sequence). Trimming took 1 base from V and 5 from J, leaving 11 bases between them. The CDR3 nucleotides are TGTGCCAGCAGCTTGACGCTAGCACAAGATACGCAGTATTTT. Amino acid sequence: CASSLTLAQDTQYF.

The chain employs TRBV4-2 and TRBJ2-1; 12 bases align to TRBD2. Losses at the gene ends were 0 bases for V and 8 bases for J; bases not matched to a gene: 2. CDR1 and CDR2 from the germline V gene are LGHNA and YNFKEQ. CDR3 size: 15 residues. CDR3 nucleotide sequence: TGTGCCAGCAGCCAAGAGACTAGCGGGAGCTATGAGCAGTTCTTC. It is translated as CASSQETSGSYEQFF.

Comment on this clone: A read error is likely here: a far larger clone is one base away. The chain has TRBV5-8 and TRBJ1-5, with a possible D match to TRBD1 (6 bases). V lost 4 bases and J lost 3, with 8 bases in between. Germline V gene lookup returns CDR1 SGHTS and CDR2 YDEGEE. The CDR3 is 13 amino acids. This CDR3 is CASSRQVNQPQHF. DNA of the CDR3: TGTGCCAGCAGCCGACAGGTCAATCAGCCCCAGCATTTT.

V gene TRBV5-6 combines with J gene TRBJ1-6; no firm D call. Trimming pared 4 bases from V and 13 bases from J, leaving 18 bases between. CDR3 size: 14 residues. The germline gives CDR1 SGHDT, CDR2 YYEEEE. The CDR3 is CASSPSPLGSPLHF. DNA for the CDR3: TGTGCCAGCAGCCCGTCCCCTCTCGGCTCTCCCCTCCACTTT.

This rearrangement joins TRBV7-9 to TRBJ1-4; D is unclear. This CDR3 has 14 amino acids. CDR1 and CDR2 (germline): SEHNR, FQNEAQ (reference sequence). V shed 3 bases and J shed 0 bases, with 5 bases lying between them. For the CDR3, the DNA is TGTGCCAGCAGCTTGGTTACAACTAATGAAAAACTGTTTTTT. Amino acids: CASSLVTTNEKLFF.

This chain joins TRBV2 and TRBJ2-7, with unresolved D. Germline V gene sequence: CDR1 SNHLY, CDR2 FYNNEI. V was trimmed by 7 bases and J by 0 bases, leaving 10 bases between them. There are 13 residues in the CDR3. CDR3 region: CASTGSNSYEQYF. CDR3 sequence (DNA): TGTGCCAGCACCGGGTCAAACTCCTACGAGCAGTACTTC.